The present TCR beta chain was sequenced within a study of radiotherapy plus CTLA-4 blockade in lung cancer listed by TCRdb under 2018. A note on the overall study: Objective responses occurred in 18% of enrolled patients, and approximately 34% achieved disease control.

As for this clone: Its antigen has not been determined. Base quality data are lacking; no much larger clone is found one base away.

Libraries were constructed by the immunoSEQ multiplex PCR assay. The table comes from immuneACCESS by way of TCRdb, which keeps in-frame sequences with V and J called. Part of the clones is missing from these tables; in studies checked, under half for an unresolved V gene and the rest for unknown reasons. Recorded for this sample are approximately 82,000 clones; about 80% of them occurred a single time. The biggest ten clones account for approximately 15% of the sample. The study tested focal radiation therapy combined with CTLA-4 blockade (ipilimumab) in patients with chemo-refractory metastatic non-small-cell lung cancer. Clipping removes 0 bases from V and 6 bases from J, with 6 as the unmatched junction base count. Reading the germline V gene gives CDR1 SGHRS and CDR2 YFSETQ. Measured from the cysteine to the phenylalanine, the CDR3 is 15 residues long. Only the CDR3 region is kept as DNA, spanning 45 bases read in frame from base 1.

Study-level results and caveats: After treatment with radiotherapy and ipilimumab, TCR clones that originated in tumors expanded in peripheral blood. Increased serum interferon-beta after radiation, together with early dynamic changes in blood T cell clones, were reported to be the strongest predictors of response.

The sequence joins TRBV5-1 to TRBJ1-5; TRBD1 lines up with 7 middle nucleotides. The source material was peripheral blood, sampled from a patient treated with radiotherapy plus ipilimumab. This receptor was identified in a human donor with non-small cell lung cancer that progressed on radiotherapy plus ipilimumab. The DNA sequence is TGCGCCAGCAGCTTGGCAGGGGGTGTTGGTCAGCCCCAGCATTTT. It translates as CASSLAGGVGQPQHF. With the portions outside the CDR3 filled from the reference TRBV5-1 and TRBJ1-5 genes, the complete variable region becomes KAGVTQTPRYLIKTRGQQVTLSCSPISGHRSVSWYQQTPGQGLQFLFEYFSETQRNKGNFPGRFSGRQFSNSRSEMNVSTLELGDSALYLCASSLAGGVGQPQHFGDGTRLSIL.